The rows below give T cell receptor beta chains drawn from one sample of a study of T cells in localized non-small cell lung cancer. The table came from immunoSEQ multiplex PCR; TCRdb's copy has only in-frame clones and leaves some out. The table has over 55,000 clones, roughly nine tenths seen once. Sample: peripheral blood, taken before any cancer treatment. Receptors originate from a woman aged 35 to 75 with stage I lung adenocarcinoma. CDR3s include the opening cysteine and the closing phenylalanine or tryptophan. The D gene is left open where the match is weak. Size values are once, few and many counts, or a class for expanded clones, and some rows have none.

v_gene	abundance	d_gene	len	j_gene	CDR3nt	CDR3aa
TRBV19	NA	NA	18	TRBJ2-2	TGTGCCAGTGCAAATCCCAGGGGGGGAGTTTCGAACACCGGGGAGCTGTTTTTT	CASANPRGGVSNTGELFF
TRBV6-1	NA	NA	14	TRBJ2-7	TGTGCCAGCATTAGGCAGGAGGTGACCTACGAGCAGTACTTC	CASIRQEVTYEQYF
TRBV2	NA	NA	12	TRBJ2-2	TGTGCCAGCAGGGGTGACACCGGGGAGCTGTTTTTT	CASRGDTGELFF
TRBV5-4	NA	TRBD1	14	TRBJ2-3	TGTGCCAGCAGCTCGGGACAGGGCACAGATACGCAGTATTTT	CASSSGQGTDTQYF
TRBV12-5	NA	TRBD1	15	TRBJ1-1	TGTGCTAGTGGTTCACCGGGGCAGGGGGACACTGAAGCTTTCTTT	CASGSPGQGDTEAFF
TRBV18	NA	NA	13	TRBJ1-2	TGTGCCAGCTCCCAGGACGGGAATCGGGGCTACACCTTC	CASSQDGNRGYTF
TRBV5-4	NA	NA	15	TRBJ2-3	TGTGCCAGCAGCTTGACGGGGACTGACTCGGATACGCAGTATTTT	CASSLTGTDSDTQYF
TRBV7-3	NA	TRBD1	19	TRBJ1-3	TGTGCCAGCAGCTTAGGGGAGGACAGGGGAAGCTTTTCTGGAAACACCATATATTTT	CASSLGEDRGSFSGNTIYF
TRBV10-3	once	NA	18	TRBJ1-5	TGTGCCATCTCCGTAAGTCATGGGGAGGGTGTTGGCAATCAGCCCCAGCATTTT	CAISVSHGEGVGNQPQHF
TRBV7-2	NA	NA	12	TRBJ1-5	TGTGCCAGCAGCTTTGGCAATCAGCCCCAGCATTTT	CASSFGNQPQHF
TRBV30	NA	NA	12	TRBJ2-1	TGTGCCTGGAGTAGGGGTAGGAATGAGCAGTTCTTC	CAWSRGRNEQFF
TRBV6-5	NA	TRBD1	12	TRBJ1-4	TGTGCCAGCAGTGGGGACAGTGAAAAACTGTTTTTT	CASSGDSEKLFF
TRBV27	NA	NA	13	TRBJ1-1	TGTGCCAGCAGTCAACAGGGCTACACTGAAGCTTTCTTT	CASSQQGYTEAFF
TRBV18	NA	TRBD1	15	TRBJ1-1	TGTGCCAGCTCACCGGGACAGGGTGTGAACACTGAAGCTTTCTTT	CASSPGQGVNTEAFF
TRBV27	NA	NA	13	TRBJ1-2	TGTGCCAGCAGTTCCTCCGGGGATACTGGCTACACCTTC	CASSSSGDTGYTF
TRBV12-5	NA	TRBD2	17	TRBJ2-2	TGTGCTAGTGGTTGGAACCCTAGCGGGGGGCCCACCGGGGAGCTGTTTTTT	CASGWNPSGGPTGELFF
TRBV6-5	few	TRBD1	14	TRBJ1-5	TGTGCCACCAGGGGACAGGGAGGGACTCAGCCCCAGCATTTT	CATRGQGGTQPQHF
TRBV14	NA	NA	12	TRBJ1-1	TGTGCCAGCAGCCAAGATAGCCGGGAAGCTTTCTTT	CASSQDSREAFF
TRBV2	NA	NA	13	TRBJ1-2	TGTGCCAGCAGTGTAGGACCTGGGAGTGGCTACACCTTC	CASSVGPGSGYTF
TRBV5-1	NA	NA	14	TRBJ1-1	TGCGCCAGCAGCTCGGGACAACCCAACACTGAAGCTTTCTTT	CASSSGQPNTEAFF
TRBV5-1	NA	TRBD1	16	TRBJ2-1	TGCGCCAGCAGCACGGGACAGGGGCCAGCAAACGATGAGCAGTTCTTC	CASSTGQGPANDEQFF
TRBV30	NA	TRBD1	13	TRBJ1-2	TGTGCCTGGAGTGTACGACAGGGATATGGCTACACCTTC	CAWSVRQGYGYTF
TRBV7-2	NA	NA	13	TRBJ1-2	TGTGCCAGCAGCTTAGTAGTGGGGTATGGCTACACCTTC	CASSLVVGYGYTF
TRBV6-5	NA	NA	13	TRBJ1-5	TGTGCCAGCCGACAGACTAGCAATCAGCCCCAGCATTTT	CASRQTSNQPQHF
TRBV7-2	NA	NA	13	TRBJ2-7	TGTGCCAGCAGCTTAGATCAGCCTAGCGAGCAGTACTTC	CASSLDQPSEQYF
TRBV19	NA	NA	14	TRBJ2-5	TGTGCCAGTAGTGACCAGGGGTCCCAAGAGACCCAGTACTTC	CASSDQGSQETQYF
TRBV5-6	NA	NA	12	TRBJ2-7	TGTGCCAGCAGCCGGGGACGTTACGAGCAGTACTTC	CASSRGRYEQYF
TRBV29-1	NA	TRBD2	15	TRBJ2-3	TGCAGCGTTTCTGGACTAGCGGGGAGCACAGATACGCAGTATTTT	CSVSGLAGSTDTQYF
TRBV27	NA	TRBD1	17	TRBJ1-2	TGTGCCAGCAGTTTCCACGGACAGGAGGAATCTAACTATGGCTACACCTTC	CASSFHGQEESNYGYTF
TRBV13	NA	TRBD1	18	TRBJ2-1	TGTGCCAGCAGCTTTCGATCTACCGGGACAGGGGGCTACAATGAGCAGTTCTTC	CASSFRSTGTGGYNEQFF
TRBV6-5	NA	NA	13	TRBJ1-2	TGTGCCAGCAGTTACTCAGAGTCCGTTGGCTACACCTTC	CASSYSESVGYTF